These 5 T cell receptor beta chains came from one sample sequenced in a study of response to subunit inactivated influenza vaccine. TCRdb analysed the RT-PCR reads with MiXCR anew, one entry per CDR3 protein. The sample comprises just under 550,000 distinct CDR3 sequences, around 21% of which are singletons, and approximately 3% rests with the top ten. Another study also made use of these data, one on T cells expressing NK-cell markers. That report notes: As the method of synthesis, 5'RACE template switching with UMIs yielded TCR beta cDNA.

The sequences come from CD4+ T cells sorted from PBMCs, collected about 12 days after vaccination. These receptors all stem from a man aged 45-60 years who received an inactivated influenza vaccine.

This clonotype was picked up a small number of times. The V call is TRBV6-2 or TRBV6-3, the J call TRBJ2-1; TRBD2 matches at 12 bases. The CDR3 totals 18 residues. With V trimmed by 4 bases and J by 4 bases, 11 bases remained unmatched. CDR1 and CDR2 (germline): MNHEY, SVGEGT. The CDR3 protein is CASSSPPWTSGDYNEQFF. CDR3 bases: TGTGCCAGCAGTTCCCCCCCCTGGACTAGCGGGGATTACAATGAGCAGTTCTTC.

This clonotype was seen at least ten times. The gene calls are TRBV6-6 and TRBJ2-3; TRBD2 matches 11 bases. The CDR3 contains 15 residues. CDR1 is MNHNY, CDR2 SVGAGI, per germline (reference sequence). V trimming: 6 bases; J trimming: 2 bases; junction bases outside the gene matches: 4. The CDR3 loop reads CASSRLAGPTDTQYF. The CDR3 nucleotides are TGTGCCAGCAGCCGACTAGCGGGGCCCACAGATACGCAGTATTTT.

In its sample, this clonotype was seen a few times. The genes are TRBV14 and TRBJ2-1; D may match TRBD1 or TRBD2 (5 bases each). The ends were cut back, 6 bases at V and 5 bases at J, with 20 bases in the middle. The germline V gene encodes CDR1 SGHDN and CDR2 FVKESK. The CDR3 is 16 residues long. The DNA for the CDR3 is TGTGCCAGCAGTTTATTCCTAGGGGCTAGCAACAATGAGCAGTTCTTC. Translating gives CASSLFLGASNNEQFF.

This chain links TRBV12-3 or TRBV12-4 with TRBJ1-2; no firm D call. The CDR3 totals 13 residues. Trimming removed 2 bases at V and 8 bases at J, with 12 bases between. The CDR3 is CASSLFGLGGYTF. CDR3 bases: TGTGCCAGCAGTTTATTTGGACTAGGGGGCTACACCTTC.

In this sample, this clonotype turned up a few times. CDR3 protein: CASSLWSTQYF. The CDR3 nucleotides read TGTGCCAGCAGTTTGTGGAGTACGCAGTATTTT. V and J are TRBV12-3 or TRBV12-4 and TRBJ2-3, with D unclear. The CDR3 loop spans 11 amino acids. V lost 3 bases, J lost 8 bases, and 6 bases lay in between.